This TCR beta chain emerged from a study of Graves' ophthalmopathy and Graves' hyperthyroidism. Amplification of TCR beta CDR3 regions used RNA transcripts. An opening RT-PCR round employed HTBI primers and preceded a second-round multiplex PCR. TCRdb re-derived calls from the multiplex PCR reads in MiXCR, one entry per CDR3 protein. The sample has more than 1,000,000 distinct CDR3 sequences; around a third are singletons. General observations from the study: Detection in blood was also observed for most expanded thyroid clonotypes above 0.001 frequency.

Regarding this clonotype: Its antigen is unidentified.

Germline values: CDR1 DFQATT, CDR2 SNEGSKA (reference sequence). With 4 bases removed from V and 4 bases from J, the gap between germline ends came to 13 bases. The CDR3 is 13 amino acids. Sample: peripheral blood or thyroid tissue (not recorded which). The source of this sequence is an adult man with Graves' hyperthyroidism. The chain links TRBV20-1 to TRBJ1-1; maybe TRBD1 (5 bases). The CDR3, as DNA: TGCAGTGCTATTCCCAGGGCGGCCACTGAAGCTTTCTTT. Its translation: CSAIPRAATEAFF.